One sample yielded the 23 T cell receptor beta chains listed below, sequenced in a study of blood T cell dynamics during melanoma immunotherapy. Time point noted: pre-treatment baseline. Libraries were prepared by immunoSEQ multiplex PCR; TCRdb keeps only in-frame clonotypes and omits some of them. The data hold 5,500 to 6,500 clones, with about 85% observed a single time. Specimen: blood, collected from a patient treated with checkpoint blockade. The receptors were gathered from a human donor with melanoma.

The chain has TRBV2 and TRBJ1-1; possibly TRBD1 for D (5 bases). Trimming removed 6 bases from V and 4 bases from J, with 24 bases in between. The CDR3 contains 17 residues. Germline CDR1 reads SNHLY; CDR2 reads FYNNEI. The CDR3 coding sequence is TGTGCCAGCAGCGATCCCTGGGGGGGAGGAGCGGGCACTGAAGCTTTCTTT. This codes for CASSDPWGGGAGTEAFF.

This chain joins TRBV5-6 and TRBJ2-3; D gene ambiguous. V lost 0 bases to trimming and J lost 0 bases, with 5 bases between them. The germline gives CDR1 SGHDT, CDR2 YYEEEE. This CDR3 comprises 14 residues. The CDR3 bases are TGTGCCAGCAGCTTGGAAGGGAGCACAGATACGCAGTATTTT. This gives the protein CASSLEGSTDTQYF.

The CDR3 nucleotides read TGTGCCAGCAGACCCGGGACTGGCGGTAATCAGCCCCAGCATTTT. Translated, it gives CASRPGTGGNQPQHF. The chain employs TRBV27 and TRBJ1-5, with a tentative D call TRBD1 (5 bases). CDR1 is MNHEY and CDR2 is SMNVEV in the germline V gene (reference sequence). The CDR3 length is 15 residues. Between the trimmed V and J ends, which lost 6 bases and 4 bases, there was a span of 16 bases.

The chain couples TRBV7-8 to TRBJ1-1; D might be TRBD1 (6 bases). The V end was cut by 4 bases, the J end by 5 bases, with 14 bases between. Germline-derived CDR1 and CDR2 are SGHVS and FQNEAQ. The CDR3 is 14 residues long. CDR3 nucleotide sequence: TGTGCCAGCAGCTCCTTTTCTCAGGGGACTGAAGCTTTCTTT. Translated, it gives CASSSFSQGTEAFF. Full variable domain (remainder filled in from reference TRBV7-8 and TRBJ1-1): GAGVSQSPRYKVAKRGQDVALRCDPISGHVSLFWYQQALGQGPEFLTYFQNEAQLDKSGLPSDRFFAERPEGSVSTLKIQRTQQEDSAVYLCASSSFSQGTEAFFGQGTRLTVV.

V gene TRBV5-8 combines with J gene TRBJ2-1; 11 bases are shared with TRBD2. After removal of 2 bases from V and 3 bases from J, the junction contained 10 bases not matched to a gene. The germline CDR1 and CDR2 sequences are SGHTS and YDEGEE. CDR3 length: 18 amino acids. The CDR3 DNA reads TGTGCCAGCAGCTTACTCGGGACTAGCGGAAACCACTACAATGAGCAGTTCTTC. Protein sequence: CASSLLGTSGNHYNEQFF.

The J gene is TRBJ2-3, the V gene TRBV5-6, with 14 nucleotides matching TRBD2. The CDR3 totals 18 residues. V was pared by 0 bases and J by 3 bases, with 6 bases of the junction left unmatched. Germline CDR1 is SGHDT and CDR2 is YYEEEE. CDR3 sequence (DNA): TGTGCCAGCAGCTTGGGTCTGACTAGCGGGAGGGCGACAGATACGCAGTATTTT. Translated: CASSLGLTSGRATDTQYF.

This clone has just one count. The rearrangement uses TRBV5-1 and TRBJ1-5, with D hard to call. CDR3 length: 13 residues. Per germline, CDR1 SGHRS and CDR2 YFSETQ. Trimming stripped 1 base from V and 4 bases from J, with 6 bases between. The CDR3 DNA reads TGCGCCAGCAGCTTGTTGGGAAATCAGCCCCAGCATTTT. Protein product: CASSLLGNQPQHF.

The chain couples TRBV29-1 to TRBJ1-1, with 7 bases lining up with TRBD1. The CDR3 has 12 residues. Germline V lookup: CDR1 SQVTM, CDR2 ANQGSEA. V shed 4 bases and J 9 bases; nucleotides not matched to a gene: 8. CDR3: CSVGGGAAQAFF. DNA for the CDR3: TGCAGCGTTGGAGGGGGCGCGGCGCAAGCTTTCTTT. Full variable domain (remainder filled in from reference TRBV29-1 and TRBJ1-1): SAVISQKPSRDICQRGTSLTIQCQVDSQVTMMFWYRQQPGQSLTLIATANQGSEATYESGFVIDKFPISRPNLTFSTLTVSNMSPEDSSIYLCSVGGGAAQAFFGQGTRLTVV.

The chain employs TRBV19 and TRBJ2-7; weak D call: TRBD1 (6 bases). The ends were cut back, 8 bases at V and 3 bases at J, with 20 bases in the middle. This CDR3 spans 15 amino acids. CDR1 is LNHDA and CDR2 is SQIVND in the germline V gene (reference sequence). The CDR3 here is CASRQRPGVVYEQYF. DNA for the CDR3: TGTGCCAGTCGTCAACGGCCAGGGGTGGTCTACGAGCAGTACTTC. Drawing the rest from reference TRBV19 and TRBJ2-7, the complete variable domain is DGGITQSPKYLFRKEGQNVTLSCEQNLNHDAMYWYRQDPGQGLRLIYYSQIVNDFQKGDIAEGYSVSREKKESFPLTVTSAQKNPTAFYLCASRQRPGVVYEQYFGPGTRLTVT.

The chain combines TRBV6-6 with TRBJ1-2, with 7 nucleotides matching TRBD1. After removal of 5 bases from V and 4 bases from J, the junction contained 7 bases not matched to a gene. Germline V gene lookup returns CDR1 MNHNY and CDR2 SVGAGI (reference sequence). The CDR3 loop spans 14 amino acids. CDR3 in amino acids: CASSNRGTAYGYTF. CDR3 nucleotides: TGTGCCAGCAGTAACAGGGGAACGGCCTATGGCTACACCTTC.

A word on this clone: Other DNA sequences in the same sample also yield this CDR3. The CDR3 bases are TGTGCCAGCAGGGGACAGGGGGCTGGGAACTATGGCTACACCTTC. Translation gives CASRGQGAGNYGYTF. The V call is TRBV6-1, the J call TRBJ1-2; 12 bases map to TRBD1. Germline V gene data show CDR1 as MNHNS and CDR2 as SASEGT. CDR3 size: 15 residues. V was clipped by 6 bases and J by 2 bases; unmatched bases: 4.

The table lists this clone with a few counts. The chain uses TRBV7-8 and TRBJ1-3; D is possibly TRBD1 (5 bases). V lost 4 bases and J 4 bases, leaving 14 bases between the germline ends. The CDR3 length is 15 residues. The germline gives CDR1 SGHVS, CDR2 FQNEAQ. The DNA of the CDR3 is TGTGCCAGCAGCTGGGGTGGACAAGTCGGAAACACCATATATTTT. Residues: CASSWGGQVGNTIYF.

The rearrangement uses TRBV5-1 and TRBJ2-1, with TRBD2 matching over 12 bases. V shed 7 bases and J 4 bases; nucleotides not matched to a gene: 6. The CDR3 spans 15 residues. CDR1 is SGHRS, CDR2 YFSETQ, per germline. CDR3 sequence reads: CASVQTSGGYNEQFF. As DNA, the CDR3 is TGCGCCAGCGTTCAGACTAGCGGGGGATACAATGAGCAGTTCTTC.

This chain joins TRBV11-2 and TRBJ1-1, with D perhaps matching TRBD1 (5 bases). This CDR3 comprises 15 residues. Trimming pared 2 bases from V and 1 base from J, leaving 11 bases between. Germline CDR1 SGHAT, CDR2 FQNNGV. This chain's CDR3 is CASSLWGRRNTEAFF. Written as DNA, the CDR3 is TGTGCCAGCAGCTTATGGGGCAGGAGGAACACTGAAGCTTTCTTT.

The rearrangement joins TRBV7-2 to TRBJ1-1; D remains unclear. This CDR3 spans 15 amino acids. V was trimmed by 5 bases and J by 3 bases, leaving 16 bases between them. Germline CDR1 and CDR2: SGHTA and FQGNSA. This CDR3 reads CASSREATGDTEAFF. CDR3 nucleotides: TGTGCCAGCAGCAGAGAAGCGACGGGAGACACTGAAGCTTTCTTT.

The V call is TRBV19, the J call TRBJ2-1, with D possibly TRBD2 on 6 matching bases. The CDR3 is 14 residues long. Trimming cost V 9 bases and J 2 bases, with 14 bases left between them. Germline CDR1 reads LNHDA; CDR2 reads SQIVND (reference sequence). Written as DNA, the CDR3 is TGTGCCAGCTCTCCGGGACTCCCCTACAATGAGCAGTTCTTC. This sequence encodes CASSPGLPYNEQFF.

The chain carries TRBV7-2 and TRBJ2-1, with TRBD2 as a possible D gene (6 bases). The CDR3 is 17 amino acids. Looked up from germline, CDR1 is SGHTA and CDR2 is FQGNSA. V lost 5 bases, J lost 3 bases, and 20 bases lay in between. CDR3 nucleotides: TGTGCCAGCAGCCTCGCCCCCCCGGGAGTGCACTACAATGAGCAGTTCTTC. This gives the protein CASSLAPPGVHYNEQFF.

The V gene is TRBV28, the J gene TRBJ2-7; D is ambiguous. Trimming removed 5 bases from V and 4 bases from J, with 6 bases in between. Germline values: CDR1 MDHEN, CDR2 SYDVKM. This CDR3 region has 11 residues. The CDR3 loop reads CASSLAYEQYF. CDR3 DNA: TGTGCCAGCAGTCTCGCTTACGAGCAGTACTTC.

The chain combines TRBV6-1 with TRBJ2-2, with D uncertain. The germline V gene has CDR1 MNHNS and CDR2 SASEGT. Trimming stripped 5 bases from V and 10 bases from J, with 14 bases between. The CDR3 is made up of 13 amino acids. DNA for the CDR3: TGTGCCAGCAGTCAGACACGGGCGGTGGAGCTGTTTTTT. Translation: CASSQTRAVELFF.

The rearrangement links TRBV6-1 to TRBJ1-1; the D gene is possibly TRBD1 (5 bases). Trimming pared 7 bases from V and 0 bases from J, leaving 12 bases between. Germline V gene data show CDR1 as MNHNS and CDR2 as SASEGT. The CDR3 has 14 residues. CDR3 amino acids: CASTRQQMNTEAFF. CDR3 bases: TGTGCCAGCACAAGACAGCAGATGAACACTGAAGCTTTCTTT.

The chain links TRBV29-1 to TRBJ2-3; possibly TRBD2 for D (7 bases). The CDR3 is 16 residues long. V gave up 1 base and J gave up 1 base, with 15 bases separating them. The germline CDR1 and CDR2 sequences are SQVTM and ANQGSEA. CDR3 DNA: TGCAGCGTTGAAGGGGGGCGGGGGTTGGGCACAGATACGCAGTATTTT. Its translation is CSVEGGRGLGTDTQYF.

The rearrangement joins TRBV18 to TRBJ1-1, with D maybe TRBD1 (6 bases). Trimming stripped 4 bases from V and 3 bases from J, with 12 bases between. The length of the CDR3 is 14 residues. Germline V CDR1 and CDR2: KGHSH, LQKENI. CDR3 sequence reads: CASSRTGGDTEAFF. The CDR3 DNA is TGTGCCAGCTCACGTACCGGGGGCGACACTGAAGCTTTCTTT.

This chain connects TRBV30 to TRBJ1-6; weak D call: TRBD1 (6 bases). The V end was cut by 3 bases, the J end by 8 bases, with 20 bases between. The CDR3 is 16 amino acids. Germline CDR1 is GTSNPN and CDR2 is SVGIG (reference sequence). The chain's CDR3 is CAWRKGGQAWDSPLHF. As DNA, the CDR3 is TGTGCCTGGAGAAAAGGGGGGCAGGCTTGGGATTCACCCCTCCACTTT.